This T cell receptor beta chain came from a study of blood T cell repertoires in COVID-19. Looking at the study overall: PBMCs, B-cell-depleted T cells, or T cells were the source of the cDNA or gDNA that made up the material.

The table came from immunoSEQ multiplex PCR; TCRdb's copy has only in-frame clones and leaves some out. The table shows 350,000 to 500,000 clones, with 70% to 90% occurring only once. Exposed volunteers were people who met a COVID-19 case within 2 weeks before study entry. The CDR3 extends over 18 amino acids. V lost 3 bases, J lost 8 bases, and 11 bases stayed unmatched. CDR1 is SGDLS and CDR2 is YYNGEE in the germline V gene. The sequencing input was PBMCs or T cells enriched from blood (not recorded which). The receptor was isolated from a woman aged 18-29 years who had been exposed to COVID-19. J is TRBJ2-1 and V is TRBV9; 16 nucleotides align to TRBD2. DNA of the CDR3: TGTGCCAGCAGCGCAACCGGGACTAGCGGGGGGGCGGGCGATGAGCAGTTCTTC. Translating gives CASSATGTSGGAGDEQFF.